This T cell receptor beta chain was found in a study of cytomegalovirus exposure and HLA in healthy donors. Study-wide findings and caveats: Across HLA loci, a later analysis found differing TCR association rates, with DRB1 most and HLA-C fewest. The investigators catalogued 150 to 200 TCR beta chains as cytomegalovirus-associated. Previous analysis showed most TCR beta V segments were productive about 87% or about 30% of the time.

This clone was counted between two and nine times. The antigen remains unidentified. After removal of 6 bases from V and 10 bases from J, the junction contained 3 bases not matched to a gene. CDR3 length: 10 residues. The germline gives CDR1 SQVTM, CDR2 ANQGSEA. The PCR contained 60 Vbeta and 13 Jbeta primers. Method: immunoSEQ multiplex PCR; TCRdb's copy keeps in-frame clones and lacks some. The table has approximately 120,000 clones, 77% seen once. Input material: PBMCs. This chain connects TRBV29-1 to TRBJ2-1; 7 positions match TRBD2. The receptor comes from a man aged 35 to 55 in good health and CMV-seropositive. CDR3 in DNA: TGCAGCGTGGACGGGGGGGAGCAGTTCTTC. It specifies CSVDGGEQFF.